Below, 24 T cell receptor beta chains from the same sample are listed, as sequenced in a study of CD8+ T cells in alopecia areata. The authors extracted RNA and reverse transcribed it into cDNA as the sequencing template. Sequenced by immunoSEQ multiplex PCR; TCRdb stores in-frame clones only, minus some. This sample has fewer than 250,000 clones, with approximately 47% found just once. Treatment meaning: oral pan-JAK inhibitor, 5-10 mg twice daily. The sample consisted of CD4+ T cells sorted from blood, taken at roughly week 38, from a patient treated with tofacitinib. The receptors come from a human donor with alopecia areata.

J is TRBJ2-1 and V is TRBV7-9; 11 positions agree with TRBD2. Looked up from germline, CDR1 is SEHNR and CDR2 is FQNEAQ (reference sequence). The CDR3 length is 16 residues. J was trimmed by 8 bases and V by 5 bases; bases with no gene match: 11. The CDR3 loop reads CASSSSGRAASDEQFF. CDR3 coding DNA: TGTGCCAGCAGCAGTAGCGGGAGGGCCGCTTCCGATGAGCAGTTCTTC.

Written as DNA, the CDR3 is TGTGCCAGCAGCCCGCCCGGGGGCGGGGGCTACACCTTC. It translates to CASSPPGGGGYTF. This chain uses TRBV11-2 with TRBJ1-2, with a tentative D call TRBD1 (6 bases). The CDR3 has 13 residues. CDR1 and CDR2 from the germline V gene are SGHAT and FQNNGV. V shed 5 bases and J shed 8 bases, with 15 bases lying between them.

To note about this clone: The same CDR3 also results from other DNA sequences found in this sample. The chain couples TRBV28 to TRBJ2-7; 11 nucleotides match TRBD2. Per the germline V gene, CDR1 is MDHEN and CDR2 is SYDVKM. The CDR3 length is 14 residues. V trimming: 5 bases; J trimming: 4 bases; junction bases outside the gene matches: 4. CDR3 bases: TGTGCCAGCAGTCCCACTAGCGGGAGTTACGAGCAGTACTTC. As protein: CASSPTSGSYEQYF.

The gene calls are TRBV4-3 and TRBJ2-4; 7 nucleotides agree with TRBD2. This CDR3 spans 16 amino acids. The trim removed 3 bases at V and 0 bases at J, leaving 5 bases unmatched. CDR1 LGHNA and CDR2 YSLEER come from the germline V gene. For the CDR3, the DNA is TGCGCCAGCAGCCAGCAACTAGCGAGAGCCAAAAACATTCAGTACTTC. It translates to CASSQQLARAKNIQYF.

The chain carries TRBV5-1 and TRBJ2-4, with D possibly matching TRBD2 (6 bases). This CDR3 has 14 amino acids. CDR1 is SGHRS and CDR2 is YFSETQ in the germline V gene. Trimming left V 4 bases short and J 9 bases short, with 17 bases between. Written as DNA, the CDR3 is TGCGCCAGCAGCGAGGGACGGCCGCGGGGCATTCAGTACTTC. It codes for CASSEGRPRGIQYF.

The chain couples TRBV30 to TRBJ1-2, with D perhaps matching TRBD1 (5 bases). The germline V gene has CDR1 GTSNPN and CDR2 SVGIG (reference sequence). This CDR3 has 13 residues. V dropped 0 bases and J dropped 8 bases, with 13 bases sitting between them. In nucleotides, the CDR3 is TGTGCCTGGAGTGTAGGGACGGGAGAGGGCTACACCTTC. Translation: CAWSVGTGEGYTF.

CDR3 in amino acids: CASSQSNRGQGRDEQFF. CDR3 in DNA: TGCGCCAGCAGTCAATCGAATAGGGGACAGGGGAGGGATGAGCAGTTCTTC. The chain recombines TRBV23-1 with TRBJ2-1, with 10 bases that match TRBD1. TRBV23-1 is reported as an ORF; its role is uncertain. The V and J ends lost 0 bases and 8 bases, in that order; junction bases with no gene match: 10. The CDR3 spans 17 residues.

The V call is TRBV13, the J call TRBJ2-1; no definite D call. The V and J ends lost 5 bases and 7 bases respectively, with 6 bases between them. The CDR3 is 11 residues long. Germline V gives CDR1 PRHDT, CDR2 FYEKMQ (reference sequence). CDR3 coding DNA: TGTGCCAGCAGCCGAACGAATGAGCAGTTCTTC. Encoded protein: CASSRTNEQFF.

The rearrangement uses TRBV15 and TRBJ2-2; possible D gene TRBD2, 6 bases. The V end was cut by 0 bases, the J end by 4 bases, with 18 bases between. The CDR3 has 18 residues. In germline, CDR1 is LNHNV, CDR2 YYDKDF (reference sequence). CDR3 in DNA: TGTGCCACCAGCAGAGAGCGGGGCTCCCTGGGAGGCACCGGGGAGCTGTTTTTT. Translation gives CATSRERGSLGGTGELFF.

This clone was observed a handful of times. The V call is TRBV7-3, the J call TRBJ2-2; no clear D gene. Per germline, CDR1 SGHTA and CDR2 FQGTGA. V dropped 2 bases and J dropped 4 bases, with 5 bases sitting between them. CDR3 length equals 13 residues. The CDR3 bases are TGTGCCAGCAGCTTAGTCCGCACCGGGGAGCTGTTTTTT. It specifies CASSLVRTGELFF.

This clone was seen only a few times. Additional DNA sequences in this sample encode the identical CDR3. This sequence joins TRBV9 and TRBJ1-2; weak D call: TRBD1 (5 bases). V lost 0 bases, J lost 3 bases, and 12 bases lay in between. Germline V CDR1 and CDR2: SGDLS, YYNGEE. The CDR3 length is 15 residues. The CDR3 DNA follows: TGTGCCAGCAGCGTAGGGTGGGGCCTGGACTATGGCTACACCTTC. Amino acids: CASSVGWGLDYGYTF.

The rearrangement joins TRBV2 to TRBJ2-7; D remains ambiguous. This CDR3 contains 14 residues. V dropped 8 bases and J dropped 0 bases, with 14 bases sitting between them. The germline V gene has CDR1 SNHLY and CDR2 FYNNEI. The CDR3 bases are TGTGCCAGCGCGAGCTCCAGCAGCTCCTACGAGCAGTACTTC. Translating it yields CASASSSSSYEQYF.

This rearrangement joins TRBV7-3 to TRBJ2-1; D unclear. Trimming cost V 5 bases and J 8 bases, with 13 bases left between them. This CDR3 comprises 13 residues. Germline CDR1 is SGHTA and CDR2 is FQGTGA. The CDR3 sequence: CASSAIYSHEQFF. The CDR3, as DNA: TGTGCCAGCAGCGCCATTTATTCCCATGAGCAGTTCTTC. Full variable domain (missing parts from reference TRBV7-3 and TRBJ2-1): GAGVSQTPSNKVTEKGKYVELRCDPISGHTALYWYRQSLGQGPEFLIYFQGTGAADDSGLPNDRFFAVRPEGSVSTLKIQRTERGDSAVYLCASSAIYSHEQFFGPGTRLTVL.

V and J are TRBV14 and TRBJ2-6, with 12 bases fitting TRBD2. Germline loops: CDR1 SGHDN, CDR2 FVKESK. CDR3 size: 19 residues. J was trimmed by 0 bases and V by 4 bases; bases with no gene match: 7. The CDR3 reads CASSPKLAGGLSGANVLTF. The CDR3 DNA follows: TGTGCCAGCAGCCCAAAACTAGCGGGAGGCCTCTCTGGGGCCAACGTCCTGACTTTC.

As for this clone: The same CDR3 is also encoded by other DNA sequences in this sample. The rearrangement joins TRBV30 to TRBJ2-5; no definite D call. The germline V gene has CDR1 GTSNPN and CDR2 SVGIG (reference sequence). Trimming shortened V by 1 base and J by 5 bases, and 5 bases separated the two germline ends. The CDR3 is 11 amino acids. CDR3 in amino acids: CAWSARETQYF. In DNA, the CDR3 is TGTGCCTGGAGTGCCAGGGAGACCCAGTACTTC.

V gene TRBV6-5 combines with J gene TRBJ2-1, with D possibly TRBD2 on 6 matching bases. Per germline, CDR1 MNHEY and CDR2 SVGAGI. CDR3 length: 16 residues. Trimming took off 4 bases at V and 7 bases at J, with 20 bases between the two ends. In DNA form, the CDR3 reads TGTGCCAGCAGTTTAGGGACTTCTTCCCTGGGAAATGAGCAGTTCTTC. This encodes CASSLGTSSLGNEQFF.

This clone was detected once. The rearrangement links TRBV9 to TRBJ2-2, with 10 bases lining up with TRBD2. This CDR3 is 16 amino acids long. The V segment lost 0 bases and the J segment 6 bases; nucleotides outside the gene matches: 5. CDR1 is SGDLS and CDR2 is YYNGEE in the germline V gene. The CDR3, as DNA: TGTGCCAGCAGCGTAGCCCCTAGCGGGAGAGCCGGGGAGCTGTTTTTT. This gives the protein CASSVAPSGRAGELFF. The complete variable domain, with remaining parts taken from reference TRBV9 and TRBJ2-2, reads DSGVTQTPKHLITATGQRVTLRCSPRSGDLSVYWYQQSLDQGLQFLIQYYNGEERAKGNILERFSAQQFPDLHSELNLSSLELGDSALYFCASSVAPSGRAGELFFGEGSRLTVL.

V usage is TRBV29-1 and J usage is TRBJ2-3; either TRBD1 or TRBD2 may fit D (6 bases each). V was pared by 6 bases and J by 3 bases, with 13 bases between. The CDR3 loop spans 13 amino acids. CDR1 and CDR2 from the germline V gene are SQVTM and ANQGSEA. The CDR3 sequence is CSVSGASTDTQYF. The CDR3 DNA is TGCAGCGTCTCGGGGGCGTCGACAGATACGCAGTATTTT.

This clone occurred a few times. The chain recombines TRBV6-5 with TRBJ1-2; no definite D call. This CDR3 comprises 15 residues. V lost 0 bases to trimming and J lost 2 bases, with 10 bases between them. Germline lookup yields CDR1 MNHEY and CDR2 SVGAGI. CDR3 coding DNA: TGTGCCAGCAGTTACTCGAACAGAGAGAACTATGGCTACACCTTC. This encodes CASSYSNRENYGYTF.

CDR3: CAWSVPENSGNTIYF. Written as DNA, the CDR3 is TGTGCCTGGAGTGTACCCGAGAACTCTGGAAACACCATATATTTT. The chain recombines TRBV30 with TRBJ1-3; the D is unclear. The CDR3 is 15 amino acids. CDR1 is GTSNPN, CDR2 SVGIG, per germline (reference sequence). V lost 0 bases to trimming and J lost 0 bases, with 9 bases between them.

The chain has TRBV9 and TRBJ2-7; 7 nucleotides agree with TRBD2. The CDR3 sequence is 15 residues long. J was trimmed by 6 bases and V by 0 bases; bases with no gene match: 9. Germline V gives CDR1 SGDLS, CDR2 YYNGEE. In DNA, the CDR3 is TGTGCCAGCAGCGTAGCGGGAGGCTTTCAGTCCGAGCAGTACTTC. Amino acids: CASSVAGGFQSEQYF.

This clone was recorded only once. The chain joins TRBV5-1 to TRBJ2-2; 7 bases align to TRBD2. V was pared by 6 bases and J by 0 bases, with 5 bases of the junction left unmatched. CDR3 length: 15 residues. Germline-derived CDR1 and CDR2 are SGHRS and YFSETQ. The CDR3, as DNA: TGCGCCAGCAAAGGGCTAGCGGCGAACACCGGGGAGCTGTTTTTT. It specifies CASKGLAANTGELFF.

The chain joins TRBV9 to TRBJ2-7, with 8 bases aligning to TRBD2. J was trimmed by 2 bases and V by 4 bases; bases with no gene match: 8. The CDR3 length is 15 residues. Per germline, CDR1 SGDLS and CDR2 YYNGEE. The CDR3 sequence is CASSLGLEPPYEQYF. CDR3 sequence (DNA): TGTGCCAGCAGCTTGGGACTAGAGCCACCCTACGAGCAGTACTTC.

This chain uses TRBV4-1 with TRBJ1-5; D ambiguous. The CDR3 is made up of 15 amino acids. V dropped 1 base and J dropped 0 bases, with 7 bases sitting between them. Germline values: CDR1 MGHRA, CDR2 YSYEKL. The CDR3 here is CASSQVQNSNQPQHF. In nucleotides, the CDR3 is TGCGCCAGCAGCCAAGTTCAGAATAGCAATCAGCCCCAGCATTTT.